The 9 T cell receptor beta chains below come from one sample, sequenced in a study of blood T cell repertoires in COVID-19 (dated by TCRdb to about 2020). The library came from the immunoSEQ multiplex PCR assay. TCRdb's version of the immuneACCESS table is confined to in-frame rearrangements and falls short of the full clone set. An unresolved V gene accounts for under half of the shortfall where checked; the remainder is of unknown origin. This sample comprises approximately 280,000 clones, 75% to 95% of them detected only once. The leading ten clones occupy approximately 7.5% of the sample. The sample taken for sequencing was peripheral blood. The receptors were sampled from a woman aged 25 to 39 with COVID-19, enrolled during active disease.

The gene calls are TRBV4-3 and TRBJ1-5; tentative D call: TRBD1 (6 bases). Germline CDR1 and CDR2: LGHNA and YSLEER. V was pared by 4 bases and J by 3 bases, with 22 bases between. This CDR3 is 18 amino acids long. The CDR3 region is CASSRPGHPVRSNQPQHF. DNA for the CDR3: TGCGCCAGCAGCCGGCCGGGACACCCAGTCCGCTCCAATCAGCCCCAGCATTTT.

The chain links TRBV13 to TRBJ2-3, with D possibly being TRBD1 (6 bases). Germline V gene sequence: CDR1 PRHDT, CDR2 FYEKMQ (reference sequence). The CDR3 loop spans 15 amino acids. Trimming took off 2 bases at V and 2 bases at J, with 11 bases between the two ends. In nucleotides, the CDR3 is TGTGCCAGCAGCTTAAACAGGGCCCACACAGATACGCAGTATTTT. Translation gives CASSLNRAHTDTQYF.

This clone was counted a single time. The chain recombines TRBV28 with TRBJ2-6, with 8 bases fitting TRBD1. The V segment lost 6 bases and the J segment 0 bases; nucleotides outside the gene matches: 10. Germline CDR1 MDHEN, CDR2 SYDVKM. This CDR3 has 18 amino acids. DNA of the CDR3: TGTGCCAGCAGCCCTCAAGGACAGGGAAGCTCTGGGGCCAACGTCCTGACTTTC. It codes for CASSPQGQGSSGANVLTF.

The chain is built from TRBV29-1 and TRBJ2-7, with 10 nucleotides matching TRBD1. The CDR3 sequence is 13 residues long. Germline CDR1 SQVTM, CDR2 ANQGSEA. V dropped 5 bases and J dropped 6; count of bases not matched to a gene: 7. This CDR3 reads CSVSGTGAGEQYF. The CDR3 DNA follows: TGCAGCGTTTCCGGGACAGGGGCTGGCGAGCAGTACTTC.

This chain links TRBV4-1 with TRBJ1-5; no firm D call. Per germline, CDR1 MGHRA and CDR2 YSYEKL. This CDR3 comprises 16 residues. The V end lost 0 bases, the J end lost 3 bases, and 12 bases lay between the germline ends. CDR3 amino acids: CASSQDWQAINQPQHF. The CDR3 region has the DNA TGCGCCAGCAGCCAAGATTGGCAGGCGATCAATCAGCCCCAGCATTTT.

This chain joins TRBV28 and TRBJ2-3, with D perhaps TRBD2 (5 bases). The germline V gene encodes CDR1 MDHEN and CDR2 SYDVKM. V was pared by 7 bases and J by 1 base, with 12 bases between. This CDR3 region has 14 residues. In DNA form, the CDR3 reads TGTGCCAGCAAGGGCGGGTATGGCACAGATACGCAGTATTTT. This gives the protein CASKGGYGTDTQYF.

The CDR3 spells CASSPKSPSDSGSYNEQFF. The DNA of the CDR3 is TGTGCCAGCTCACCAAAGTCTCCTTCGGATAGCGGGAGCTACAATGAGCAGTTCTTC. The chain recombines TRBV18 with TRBJ2-1, with TRBD2 matching 9 bases. The V segment lost 2 bases and the J segment 3 bases; nucleotides outside the gene matches: 14. CDR1 and CDR2 from the germline V gene are KGHSH and LQKENI. There are 19 residues in the CDR3.

The chain has TRBV11-3 and TRBJ2-1, with D perhaps TRBD1 (6 bases). The CDR3 covers 12 residues. V was clipped by 5 bases and J by 10 bases, with 12 bases between them. Germline values: CDR1 SGHNT, CDR2 YENEEA. The CDR3 sequence is CASSITGIEQFF. CDR3 DNA: TGTGCCAGCAGCATTACAGGGATAGAGCAGTTCTTC.

The chain carries TRBV6-5 and TRBJ2-6; TRBD1 matches at 7 bases. The CDR3 contains 15 residues. V lost 6 bases, J lost 4 bases, and 6 bases stayed unmatched. CDR1 and CDR2 (germline): MNHEY, SVGAGI. The CDR3 loop reads CASSTQGDGANVLTF. CDR3 sequence (DNA): TGTGCCAGCAGCACCCAGGGGGACGGGGCCAACGTCCTGACTTTC.